This T cell receptor (beta chain) was documented in a study of blood T cell repertoires in COVID-19. About the study: Sites in the United States, Italy and Spain provided acute and convalescent COVID-19 samples. Sample material is recorded as cDNA or gDNA derived from T cells, B-cell-depleted T cells, or PBMCs.

Original processing methods: Amplification from reference gene primers served as the basis for estimated nucleated cell counts. TCRdb keeps only in-frame clones here, not all; method: immunoSEQ multiplex PCR. V and J calls plus clone size are reproduced from that table; the DNA served to infer D and trimming. The table records approximately 500,000 clones, about 89% of them present only once. CDR3 length: 14 amino acids. The germline V gene encodes CDR1 LGHNA and CDR2 YNFKEQ. Trimming at V came to 1 base and at J to 5 bases, leaving 5 bases not matched to a gene. Patients in Seattle were enrolled during active infection, then followed longitudinally.

Input material: peripheral blood. The J gene is TRBJ2-7, the V gene TRBV4-2; 7 bases are a match to TRBD2. The sequence came from a woman aged 45 to 65 with COVID-19, enrolled during active disease. For the CDR3, the DNA is TGTGCCAGCAGCCAAGTATTGGGGGGGAACGAGCAGTACTTC. Protein: CASSQVLGGNEQYF.